The source of this T cell receptor beta chain is a study of identical twins. Findings and limits, study-wide: Clonotypes of the beta chain that were abundant in cord blood carried fewer insertions (memory repertoires showed none).

There are a few counts of this clonotype. What it binds is unknown. TCRdb reprocessed the 5' RACE reads with MiXCR, giving one entry per CDR3 protein. This table holds approximately 140,000 distinct CDR3 sequences, 3% to 4% found once. V was pared by 3 bases and J by 4 bases, with 19 bases between. CDR3 size: 18 residues. Germline loops: CDR1 LNHDA, CDR2 SQIVND (reference sequence). This receptor was obtained from a man aged 18 to 30 in good health. The chain combines TRBV19 with TRBJ2-6; TRBD2 is a possible D gene (6 bases). The sample comprised memory T cells sorted from blood. The CDR3 nucleotides are TGTGCCAGTAGTATTATGGGACTTCCTGGGATGGGGGCCAACGTCCTGACTTTC. It translates to CASSIMGLPGMGANVLTF.